These T cell receptor beta chains were read from a single sample in a study of T cells after yellow fever vaccination. MiXCR, applied by TCRdb to the 5' RACE reads, yields one record per CDR3 protein. The sample has roughly 500,000 distinct CDR3 sequences, 15% to 20% seen once; the top ten hold roughly 13%. The source was PBMCs, collected 15 days after the yellow fever booster vaccination. All receptors come from a man in his thirties or forties who received the YFV17D yellow fever vaccine. The CDR3 runs from the conserved cysteine through the conserved F or W. The D gene is left open where the match is weak. The size of a clone is reported for some rows only, either as once, few or many, or as a class for expanded clones.

v_gene	len	d_gene	j_gene	abundance	CDR3aa	CDR3nt
TRBV7-7	15	TRBD2	TRBJ2-1	-	CASSLVGTSGSEQFF	TGTGCTAGCAGCTTAGTGGGGACTAGCGGAAGCGAGCAGTTCTTC
TRBV15	13	TRBD1	TRBJ2-5	few	CATSGQGGSTQYF	TGTGCCACCAGCGGACAGGGCGGGTCGACCCAGTACTTC
TRBV7-8	12	-	TRBJ1-1	-	CASSLTGTGAFF	TGTGCCAGCAGCTTAACCGGGACTGGGGCTTTCTTT
TRBV20-1	14	TRBD2	TRBJ2-4	few	CSARPSGSGDIQYF	TGCAGTGCTAGACCTAGCGGTTCTGGAGACATTCAGTACTTC
TRBV6-2/TRBV6-3	15	TRBD2	TRBJ2-3	few	CASSLLDGRADTQYF	TGTGCCAGCAGCCTCCTTGACGGGAGGGCAGATACGCAGTATTTT
TRBV7-2	15	-	TRBJ2-3	-	CASSKGIAIPDTQYF	TGTGCCAGCAGCAAGGGAATAGCGATCCCAGATACGCAGTATTTT
TRBV2	15	-	TRBJ2-2	few	CASSEASADTGELFF	TGTGCCAGCAGTGAAGCTAGCGCCGACACCGGGGAGCTGTTTTTT
TRBV6-5	16	-	TRBJ2-1	-	CASSYPRREGGNEQFF	TGTGCCAGCAGTTACCCGAGGAGGGAGGGGGGCAATGAGCAGTTCTTC
TRBV6-5	12	-	TRBJ1-1	few	CASSSGSTEAFF	TGTGCCAGCAGCTCCGGGAGCACTGAAGCTTTCTTT
TRBV12-3/TRBV12-4	15	TRBD2	TRBJ2-1	-	CASSSLAGADNEQFF	TGTGCCAGCAGTTCACTAGCGGGGGCAGACAATGAGCAGTTCTTC
TRBV7-2	14	-	TRBJ2-7	few	CASSLKAGSSEQYF	TGTGCCAGCAGCTTAAAAGCCGGTTCTTCCGAGCAGTACTTC
TRBV19	16	TRBD1	TRBJ2-1	few	CASSWYRGGGNNEQFF	TGTGCCAGTAGTTGGTACAGGGGTGGGGGTAACAATGAGCAGTTCTTC
TRBV20-1	16	TRBD2	TRBJ2-7	few	CSARAPPSGGSYEQYF	TGCAGTGCTAGGGCCCCCCCTAGCGGGGGCTCCTACGAGCAGTACTTC
TRBV20-1	15	TRBD1	TRBJ2-2	-	CSAREDRANTGELFF	TGCAGTGCTAGAGAGGACAGGGCGAACACCGGGGAGCTGTTTTTT
TRBV3-1	16	TRBD1	TRBJ1-2	-	CASNPSRQGAFGGYTF	TGTGCCAGCAACCCTAGCAGACAGGGGGCTTTCGGTGGCTACACCTTC
TRBV20-1	13	-	TRBJ2-5	-	CSASERGRETQYF	TGCAGTGCTAGCGAGAGAGGGAGGGAGACCCAGTACTTC
TRBV4-3	18	TRBD2	TRBJ2-5	-	CASSQGSGSGGLGETQYF	TGCGCCAGCAGCCAAGGTTCTGGGTCGGGGGGGTTGGGAGAGACCCAGTACTTC
TRBV20-1	13	-	TRBJ2-5	few	CSARKLAEETQYF	TGCAGTGCTAGAAAATTAGCGGAAGAGACCCAGTACTTC
TRBV7-2	13	-	TRBJ2-7	few	CASSLYGPYEQYF	TGTGCCAGCAGCTTATACGGGCCCTACGAGCAGTACTTC
TRBV5-1	16	-	TRBJ1-1	-	CASSLPPGSGASEAFF	TGCGCCAGCAGCCTACCTCCCGGGTCAGGAGCTTCTGAAGCTTTCTTT
TRBV4-3	15	TRBD1	TRBJ2-1	-	CASRPGQGSYNEQFF	TGCGCCAGCAGACCCGGACAGGGATCATACAATGAGCAGTTCTTC
TRBV12-3/TRBV12-4	14	TRBD1	TRBJ1-3	few	CASIQGALGNTIYF	TGTGCCAGCATCCAGGGGGCGCTTGGAAACACCATATATTTT
TRBV15	15	-	TRBJ2-7	-	CATSRDLKGSYEQYF	TGTGCCACCAGCAGAGATTTGAAAGGGAGCTACGAGCAGTACTTC
TRBV6-2/TRBV6-3	12	-	TRBJ2-7	many	CASSYPDYEQYF	TGTGCCAGCAGTTATCCCGACTACGAGCAGTACTTC
TRBV6-1	15	TRBD1	TRBJ2-5	few	CACSPNPRGRETQYF	TGTGCCTGTAGCCCCAACCCAAGGGGGCGAGAGACCCAGTACTTC
TRBV20-1	12	-	TRBJ2-1	-	CSASTLAESVFF	TGCAGTGCTAGTACGCTAGCTGAGTCAGTTTTCTTC
TRBV5-1	13	-	TRBJ2-2	-	CASSMADTGELFF	TGCGCCAGCAGCATGGCAGACACCGGGGAGCTGTTTTTT
TRBV27	14	TRBD2	TRBJ2-7	-	CASRVFGGAYEQYF	TGTGCCAGCAGGGTATTCGGGGGGGCCTACGAGCAGTACTTC
TRBV6-2/TRBV6-3	16	TRBD2	TRBJ2-1	-	CASSQIAGVAWNEQFF	TGTGCCAGCAGCCAGATAGCGGGAGTGGCTTGGAATGAGCAGTTCTTC
TRBV24-1	19	TRBD1	TRBJ2-1	-	CATSDSGQGSFAGYNEQFF	TGTGCCACCAGTGATTCGGGACAGGGGAGTTTTGCTGGATACAATGAGCAGTTCTTC
TRBV18	16	-	TRBJ2-7	-	CASSPGTVVTYYEQYF	TGTGCCAGCTCTCCGGGGACGGTCGTGACCTACTACGAGCAGTACTTC
TRBV6-1	15	-	TRBJ1-2	-	CASSLRKGEYYGYTF	TGTGCCAGCAGCCTACGGAAAGGGGAATACTATGGCTACACCTTC
TRBV6-4	12	-	TRBJ2-1	many	CASSAQGNEQFF	TGTGCCAGCAGTGCGCAGGGTAATGAGCAGTTCTTC
TRBV12-3/TRBV12-4	15	-	TRBJ2-7	-	CASSSNRVVSYEQYF	TGTGCCAGCAGTTCCAACAGGGTTGTGTCCTACGAGCAGTACTTC
TRBV20-1	17	TRBD2	TRBJ2-3	-	CSARDPPLAGGGDTQYF	TGCAGTGCTAGAGATCCCCCGCTAGCGGGAGGCGGAGATACGCAGTATTTT
TRBV3-1	17	-	TRBJ2-3	-	CASSQGVGLLGTDTQYF	TGTGCCAGCAGCCAAGGGGTGGGCCTACTAGGCACAGATACGCAGTATTTT
TRBV20-1	15	-	TRBJ2-3	-	CSALPLGGATDTQYF	TGCAGTGCGCTCCCACTGGGGGGAGCCACAGATACGCAGTATTTT
TRBV5-1	16	-	TRBJ2-1	-	CASSGRQAWEDNEQFF	TGCGCCAGCAGCGGGAGACAGGCGTGGGAGGACAATGAGCAGTTCTTC
TRBV5-5	15	TRBD2	TRBJ2-7	-	CASSSGLAGLYEQYF	TGTGCCAGCAGCTCCGGACTAGCGGGCCTCTACGAGCAGTACTTC
TRBV9	16	TRBD2	TRBJ2-1	few	CASSADASGRSPGQFF	TGTGCCAGCAGCGCGGATGCTAGCGGGAGGTCCCCGGGGCAGTTCTTC
TRBV7-9	16	TRBD1	TRBJ2-7	-	CASSPLTGGPSYEQYF	TGTGCCAGCAGCCCCCTGACAGGGGGCCCCTCCTACGAGCAGTACTTC
TRBV20-1	14	-	TRBJ2-6	-	CSAGSGSGANVLTF	TGCAGTGCTGGTAGCGGATCTGGGGCCAACGTCCTGACTTTC
TRBV5-1	14	-	TRBJ2-1	-	CASSLEVYNNEQFF	TGCGCCAGCAGCTTGGAAGTCTACAACAATGAGCAGTTCTTC
TRBV12-3/TRBV12-4	13	-	TRBJ2-1	-	CASSLTRGNEQFF	TGTGCCAGCAGTCTTACTAGGGGCAATGAGCAGTTCTTC
TRBV12-3/TRBV12-4	15	-	TRBJ2-1	few	CASSVPPGTINEQFF	TGTGCCAGCAGTGTCCCGCCCGGGACAATCAATGAGCAGTTCTTC